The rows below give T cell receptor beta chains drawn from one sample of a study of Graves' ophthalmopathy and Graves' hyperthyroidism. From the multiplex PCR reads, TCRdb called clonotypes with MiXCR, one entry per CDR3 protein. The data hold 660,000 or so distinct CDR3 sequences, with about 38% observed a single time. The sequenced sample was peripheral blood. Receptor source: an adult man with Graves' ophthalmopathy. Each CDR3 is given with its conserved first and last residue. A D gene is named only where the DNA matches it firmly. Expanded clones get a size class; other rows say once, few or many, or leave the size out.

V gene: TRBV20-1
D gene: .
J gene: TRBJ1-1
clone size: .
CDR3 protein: CSARQGRVAFF
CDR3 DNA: TGCAGTGCTAGACAGGGTAGGGTAGCTTTCTTT

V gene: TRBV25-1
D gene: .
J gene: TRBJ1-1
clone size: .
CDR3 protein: CATGTGRRNTEAFF
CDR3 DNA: TGTGCCACGGGTACCGGGAGGAGGAACACTGAAGCTTTCTTT

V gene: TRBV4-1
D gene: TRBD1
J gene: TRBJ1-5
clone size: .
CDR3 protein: CASSQTGTGNNQPQHF
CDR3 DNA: TGCGCCAGCAGCCAGACCGGGACAGGGAACAATCAGCCCCAGCATTTT

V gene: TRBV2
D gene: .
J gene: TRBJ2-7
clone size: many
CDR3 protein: CASSGGVYEQYF
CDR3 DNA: TGTGCCAGCAGTGGCGGGGTGTACGAGCAGTACTTC

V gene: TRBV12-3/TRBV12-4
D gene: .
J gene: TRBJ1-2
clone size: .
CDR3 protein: CASSRRGPDYGYTF
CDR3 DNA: TGTGCCAGCAGCCGACGGGGGCCTGACTATGGCTACACCTTC

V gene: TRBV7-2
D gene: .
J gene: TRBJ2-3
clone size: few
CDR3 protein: CASSLTYVTGNTQYF
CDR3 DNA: TGTGCCAGCAGCCTCACTTACGTAACTGGCAATACGCAGTATTTT

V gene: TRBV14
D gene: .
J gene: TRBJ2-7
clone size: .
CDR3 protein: CASSQDLQGATYEQYF
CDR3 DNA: TGTGCCAGCAGCCAAGATTTACAGGGCGCCACCTACGAGCAGTACTTC

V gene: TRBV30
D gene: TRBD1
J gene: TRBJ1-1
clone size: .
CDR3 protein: CAWSGQGAEAFF
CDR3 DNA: TGTGCCTGGAGTGGACAGGGGGCTGAAGCTTTCTTT

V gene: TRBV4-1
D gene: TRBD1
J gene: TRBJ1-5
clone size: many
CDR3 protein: CASSHPQGNQPQHF
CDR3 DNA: TGCGCCAGCAGCCATCCACAGGGGAATCAGCCCCAGCATTTT

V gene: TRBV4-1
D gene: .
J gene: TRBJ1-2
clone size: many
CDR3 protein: CASSLPGTNYGYTF
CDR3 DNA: TGCGCCAGCAGCCTCCCCGGGACGAACTATGGCTACACCTTC

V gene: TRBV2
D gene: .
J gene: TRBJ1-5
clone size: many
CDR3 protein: CASSLRGYQPQHF
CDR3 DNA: TGTGCCAGCAGTCTGCGGGGTTATCAGCCCCAGCATTTT

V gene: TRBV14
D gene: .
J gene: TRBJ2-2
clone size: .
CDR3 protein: CASSQADRTYTGELFF
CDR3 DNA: TGTGCCAGCAGCCAAGCTGACAGGACCTACACCGGGGAGCTGTTTTTT

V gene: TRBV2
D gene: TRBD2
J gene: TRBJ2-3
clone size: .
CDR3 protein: CASSERGPSGSADTQYF
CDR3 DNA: TGTGCCAGCAGTGAACGAGGGCCTAGCGGGAGCGCAGATACGCAGTATTTT

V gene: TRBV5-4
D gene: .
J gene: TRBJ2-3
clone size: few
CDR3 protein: CASSLRTTDTQYF
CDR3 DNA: TGTGCCAGCAGCTTGAGGACCACAGATACGCAGTATTTT

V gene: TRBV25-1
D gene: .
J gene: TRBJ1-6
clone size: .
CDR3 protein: CASSPGGAGYNSPLHF
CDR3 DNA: TGTGCCAGCAGCCCCGGGGGCGCGGGGTATAATTCACCCCTCCACTTT

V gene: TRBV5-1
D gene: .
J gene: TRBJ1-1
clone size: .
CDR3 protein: CASSSRPGAAEAFF
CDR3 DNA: TGCGCCAGCAGCTCCCGACCGGGGGCGGCCGAAGCTTTCTTT

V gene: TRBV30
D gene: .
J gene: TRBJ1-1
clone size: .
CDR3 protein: CAWKGGQAGTEAFF
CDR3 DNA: TGTGCCTGGAAAGGGGGGCAGGCGGGAACTGAAGCTTTCTTT

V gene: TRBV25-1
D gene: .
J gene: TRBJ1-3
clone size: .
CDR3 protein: CATDGNTIYF
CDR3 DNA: TGTGCCACTGATGGAAACACCATATATTTT

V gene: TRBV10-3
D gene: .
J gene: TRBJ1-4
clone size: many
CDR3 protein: CAISDQVWEKLFF
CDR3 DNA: TGTGCCATCAGTGATCAGGTCTGGGAAAAACTGTTTTTT

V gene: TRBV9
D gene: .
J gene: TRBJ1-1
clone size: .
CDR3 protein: CASSEGPAGEAFF
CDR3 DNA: TGTGCCAGCAGTGAAGGGCCAGCCGGAGAAGCTTTCTTT

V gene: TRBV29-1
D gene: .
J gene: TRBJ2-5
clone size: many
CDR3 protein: CSAVGASGRTQYF
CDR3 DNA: TGCAGCGCGGTGGGGGCTAGCGGTCGGACCCAGTACTTC

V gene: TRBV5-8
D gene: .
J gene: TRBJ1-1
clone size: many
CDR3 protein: CASSFLYSNTEAFF
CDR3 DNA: TGTGCCAGCAGCTTCCTCTACTCGAACACTGAAGCTTTCTTT

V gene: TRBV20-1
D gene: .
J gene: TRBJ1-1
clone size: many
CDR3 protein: CSAARGGGTEAFF
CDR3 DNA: TGCAGTGCTGCCCGGGGTGGTGGGACTGAAGCTTTCTTT

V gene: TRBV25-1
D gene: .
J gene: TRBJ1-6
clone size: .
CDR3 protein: CASSPGVMGSPLHF
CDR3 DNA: TGTGCCAGCAGTCCAGGGGTTATGGGTTCACCCCTCCACTTT

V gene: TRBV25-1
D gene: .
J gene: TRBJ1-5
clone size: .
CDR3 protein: CASSEQGFGNQPQHF
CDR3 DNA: TGTGCCAGCAGTGAACAGGGGTTCGGGAATCAGCCCCAGCATTTT

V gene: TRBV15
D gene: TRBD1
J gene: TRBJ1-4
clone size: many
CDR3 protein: CATSRDSGTGNEKLFF
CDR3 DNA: TGTGCCACCAGCAGAGATAGCGGGACAGGGAATGAAAAACTGTTTTTT

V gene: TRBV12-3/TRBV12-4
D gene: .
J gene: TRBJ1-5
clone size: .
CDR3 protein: CASSFSGDRQPQHF
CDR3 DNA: TGTGCCAGCAGTTTCTCAGGGGATCGTCAGCCCCAGCATTTT

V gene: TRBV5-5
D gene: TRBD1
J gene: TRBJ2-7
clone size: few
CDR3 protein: CASSPTGKFYEQYF
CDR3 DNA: TGTGCCAGCAGCCCGACAGGGAAATTCTACGAGCAGTACTTC

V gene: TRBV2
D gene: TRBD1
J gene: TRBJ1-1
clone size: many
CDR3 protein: CASSYDRGGKNTEAFF
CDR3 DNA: TGTGCCAGCAGTTACGACAGGGGAGGGAAGAACACTGAAGCTTTCTTT

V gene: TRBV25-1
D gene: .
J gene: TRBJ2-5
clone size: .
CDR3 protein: CASSEGGDREETQYF
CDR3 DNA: TGTGCCAGCAGTGAGGGTGGGGACCGAGAAGAGACCCAGTACTTC

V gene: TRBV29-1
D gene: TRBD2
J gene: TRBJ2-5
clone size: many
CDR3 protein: CSVEDQTSGGGGLETQYF
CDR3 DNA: TGCAGCGTTGAAGATCAGACTAGCGGGGGTGGGGGTCTAGAGACCCAGTACTTC

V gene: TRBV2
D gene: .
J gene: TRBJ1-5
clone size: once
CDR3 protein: CASSDQLSGETQHF
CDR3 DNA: TGTGCCAGCAGTGACCAGCTAAGCGGGGAGACCCAGCATTTT

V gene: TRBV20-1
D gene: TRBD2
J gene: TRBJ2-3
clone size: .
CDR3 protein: CSASAGGFTDTQYF
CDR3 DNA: TGCAGTGCTAGCGCGGGAGGATTCACAGATACGCAGTATTTT